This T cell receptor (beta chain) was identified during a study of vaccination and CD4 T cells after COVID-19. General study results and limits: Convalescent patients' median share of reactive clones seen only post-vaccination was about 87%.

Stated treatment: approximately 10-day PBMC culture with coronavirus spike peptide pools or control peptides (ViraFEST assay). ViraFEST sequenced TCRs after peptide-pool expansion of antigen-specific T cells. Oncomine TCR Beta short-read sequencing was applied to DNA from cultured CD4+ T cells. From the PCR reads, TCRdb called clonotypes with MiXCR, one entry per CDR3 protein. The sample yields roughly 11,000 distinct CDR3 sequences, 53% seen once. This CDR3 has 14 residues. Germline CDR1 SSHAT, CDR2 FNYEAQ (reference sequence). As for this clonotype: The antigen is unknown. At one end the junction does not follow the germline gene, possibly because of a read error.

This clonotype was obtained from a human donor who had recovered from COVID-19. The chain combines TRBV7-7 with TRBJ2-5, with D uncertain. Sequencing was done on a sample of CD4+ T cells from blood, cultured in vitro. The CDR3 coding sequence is TGCGCCAGCAGCCAACTAAGCACCCAAGAGACCCAGTACTTC. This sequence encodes CASSQLSTQETQYF.